Presented here are 13 T cell receptor beta chains from one specimen sequenced in a study of glioma-infiltrating T cells after dendritic cell vaccination. This sample's time point: after dendritic cell vaccination, including at tumor progression/relapse. The protocol was immunoSEQ multiplex PCR, while the TCRdb copy is restricted to in-frame clones and leaves out a portion. This table has 50,000 to 60,000 clones, about 80% appearing once. Source: blood, taken after dendritic cell vaccination. These receptors came from a human donor with glioblastoma.

V and J are TRBV6-5 and TRBJ2-5, with 8 bases aligning to TRBD1. The CDR3 extends over 15 amino acids. Losses at the gene ends were 2 bases for V and 4 bases for J; bases not matched to a gene: 6. The germline CDR1 and CDR2 sequences are MNHEY and SVGAGI. The CDR3 sequence is CASSYDRGVGETQYF. DNA for the CDR3: TGTGCCAGCAGTTACGACAGGGGTGTAGGAGAGACCCAGTACTTC.

This sequence joins TRBV5-1 and TRBJ2-2, with 7 bases that match TRBD1. This CDR3 is built from 15 residues. The J segment lost 5 bases and the V segment lost 0 bases, leaving 4 bases of the junction unmatched. Germline V gene lookup returns CDR1 SGHRS and CDR2 YFSETQ. The CDR3: CASSLGTGETGELFF. CDR3 nucleotides: TGCGCCAGCAGCTTGGGGACAGGAGAGACCGGGGAGCTGTTTTTT.

The V gene is TRBV7-9, the J gene TRBJ2-7, with TRBD1 identical over 7 bases. This CDR3 contains 12 residues. Germline V gene lookup returns CDR1 SEHNR and CDR2 FQNEAQ (reference sequence). The V segment lost 8 bases and the J segment 5 bases; nucleotides outside the gene matches: 6. CDR3 DNA: TGTGCCAGCTCCAAAACAGGGGACGAGCAGTACTTC. Protein sequence: CASSKTGDEQYF.

The J gene is TRBJ1-5, the V gene TRBV12-5; 8 nucleotides line up with TRBD1. The CDR3 loop spans 17 amino acids. V lost 2 bases and J lost 3; bases outside the gene matches: 9. Germline V lookup: CDR1 LGHNT, CDR2 FRNRAP. CDR3 loop: CASGLSPDRGLNQPQHF. The DNA of the CDR3 is TGTGCTAGTGGTTTGAGTCCAGACAGGGGACTCAATCAGCCCCAGCATTTT.

V gene TRBV30 combines with J gene TRBJ1-2; tentative D call: TRBD1 (6 bases). The CDR3 is 13 amino acids. CDR1 and CDR2 from the germline V gene are GTSNPN and SVGIG (reference sequence). V gave up 0 bases and J gave up 8 bases, with 13 bases separating them. CDR3 region: CAWSVLRTDGYTF. CDR3 bases: TGTGCCTGGAGTGTACTTAGGACAGACGGCTACACCTTC.

This rearrangement joins TRBV7-2 to TRBJ2-7; 7 nucleotides align to TRBD2. From germline, CDR1 is SGHTA and CDR2 FQGNSA. Losses at the gene ends were 3 bases for V and 3 bases for J; bases not matched to a gene: 2. The CDR3 is 13 amino acids. The CDR3 DNA sequence: TGTGCCAGCAGCTTGGGGGGGGACTACGAGCAGTACTTC. It specifies CASSLGGDYEQYF.

CDR3 residues: CASSQGSGQIQNTEAFF. In DNA form, the CDR3 reads TGTGCCAGCAGCCAAGGATCGGGACAGATCCAAAACACTGAAGCTTTCTTT. The gene calls are TRBV4-2 and TRBJ1-1; 7 nucleotides match TRBD1. V shed 1 base and J 2 bases; nucleotides not matched to a gene: 10. This CDR3 has 17 residues. The germline V gene encodes CDR1 LGHNA and CDR2 YNFKEQ.

The chain carries TRBV11-2 and TRBJ1-2, with 8 nucleotides matching TRBD1. The trim removed 0 bases at V and 7 bases at J, leaving 4 bases unmatched. The V gene's germline CDR1 is SGHAT and CDR2 FQNNGV. The CDR3 totals 14 residues. The CDR3 is CASSLDRGLSGYTF. In DNA, the CDR3 is TGTGCCAGCAGCTTAGACAGGGGGCTCTCTGGCTACACCTTC. The full variable domain, its missing parts supplied by reference TRBV11-2 and TRBJ1-2, is EAGVAQSPRYKIIEKRQSVAFWCNPISGHATLYWYQQILGQGPKLLIQFQNNGVVDDSQLPKDRFSAERLKGVDSTLKIQPAKLEDSAVYLCASSLDRGLSGYTFGSGTRLTVV.

V and J are TRBV5-1 and TRBJ2-3; D might be TRBD1 (7 bases). The CDR3 runs to 16 residues. With 4 bases removed from V and 3 bases from J, the gap between germline ends came to 18 bases. Germline CDR1 is SGHRS and CDR2 is YFSETQ. CDR3 residues: CASSAGRGQATDTQYF. The CDR3 DNA follows: TGCGCCAGCAGCGCGGGGCGAGGACAGGCTACAGATACGCAGTATTTT. Full variable domain (rest looked up from reference TRBV5-1 and TRBJ2-3): KAGVTQTPRYLIKTRGQQVTLSCSPISGHRSVSWYQQTPGQGLQFLFEYFSETQRNKGNFPGRFSGRQFSNSRSEMNVSTLELGDSALYLCASSAGRGQATDTQYFGPGTRLTVL.

The rearrangement uses TRBV30 and TRBJ1-6, with D possibly matching TRBD1 (6 bases). CDR1 is GTSNPN and CDR2 is SVGIG in the germline V gene (reference sequence). The CDR3 is 14 amino acids. V gave up 4 bases and J gave up 6 bases, with 13 bases separating them. The CDR3 sequence is CAWTRGGLNSPLHF. Here the CDR3 DNA reads TGTGCCTGGACCCGGGGGGGGCTTAATTCACCCCTCCACTTT. The full variable domain, rest sourced from reference TRBV30 and TRBJ1-6, is SQTIHQWPATLVQPVGSPLSLECTVEGTSNPNLYWYRQAAGRGLQLLFYSVGIGQISSEVPQNLSASRPQDRQFILSSKKLLLSDSGFYLCAWTRGGLNSPLHFGNGTRLTVT.

The V gene is TRBV5-1, the J gene TRBJ2-3; D is unresolved. Germline V lookup: CDR1 SGHRS, CDR2 YFSETQ. The CDR3 covers 12 residues. V was shortened by 0 bases and J by 5 bases, with 4 bases between the two germline ends. The CDR3 nucleotides are TGCGCCAGCAGCTTGGACGGAGATACGCAGTATTTT. It encodes CASSLDGDTQYF.

J is TRBJ2-7 and V is TRBV10-3; 7 bases are shared with TRBD1. This CDR3 is 13 amino acids long. J gave up 1 base and V 4 bases, and 1 base lay outside the gene matches. The germline V gene encodes CDR1 ENHRY and CDR2 SYGVKD. The CDR3 region has the DNA TGTGCCATCAGTGCGGGACAGTCCTACGAGCAGTACTTC. This encodes CAISAGQSYEQYF.

On this clone itself: This CDR3 fails to terminate in the conserved phenylalanine or tryptophan, so it likely reflects a read error. The chain couples TRBV6-4 to TRBJ1-1; the D gene is possibly TRBD1 (6 bases). From germline, CDR1 is MRHNA and CDR2 SNTAGT. V was shortened by 6 bases and J by 0 bases, with 17 bases between the two germline ends. The CDR3 extends over 16 amino acids. CDR3 in DNA: TGTGCCAGCAGGCCCCAAGAGACAGGCCTGAACACTGAAGCTTTCCTT. This translates into CASRPQETGLNTEAFL.